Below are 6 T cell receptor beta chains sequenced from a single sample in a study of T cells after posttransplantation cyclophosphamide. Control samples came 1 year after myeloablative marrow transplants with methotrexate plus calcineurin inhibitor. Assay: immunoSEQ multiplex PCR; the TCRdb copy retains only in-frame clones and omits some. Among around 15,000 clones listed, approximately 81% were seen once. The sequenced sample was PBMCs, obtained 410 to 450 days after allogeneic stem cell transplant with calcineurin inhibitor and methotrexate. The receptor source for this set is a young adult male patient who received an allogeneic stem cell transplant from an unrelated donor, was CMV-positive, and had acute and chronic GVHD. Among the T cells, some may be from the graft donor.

Written as DNA, the CDR3 is TGTGCCAGCAGCGTAGAGCCGGGAACTGGGCAGTACTTC. Translating gives CASSVEPGTGQYF. The J gene is TRBJ2-7, the V gene TRBV9, with TRBD2 as a possible D gene (5 bases). This CDR3 is 13 amino acids long. Trimming removed 0 bases from V and 9 bases from J, with 13 bases in between. The germline CDR1 and CDR2 sequences are SGDLS and YYNGEE.

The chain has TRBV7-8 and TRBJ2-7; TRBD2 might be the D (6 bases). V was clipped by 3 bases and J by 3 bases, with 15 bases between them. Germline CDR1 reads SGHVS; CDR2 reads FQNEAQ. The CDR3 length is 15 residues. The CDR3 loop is CASSFTSGLSYEQYF. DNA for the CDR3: TGTGCCAGCAGCTTCACGTCGGGACTTAGCTACGAGCAGTACTTC.

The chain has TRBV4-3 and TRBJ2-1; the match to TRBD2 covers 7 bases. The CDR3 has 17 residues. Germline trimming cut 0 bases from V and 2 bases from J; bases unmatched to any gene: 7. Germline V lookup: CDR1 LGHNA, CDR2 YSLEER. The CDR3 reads CASSQEGLAETYNEQFF. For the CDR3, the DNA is TGCGCCAGCAGCCAAGAAGGGCTAGCGGAAACCTACAATGAGCAGTTCTTC.

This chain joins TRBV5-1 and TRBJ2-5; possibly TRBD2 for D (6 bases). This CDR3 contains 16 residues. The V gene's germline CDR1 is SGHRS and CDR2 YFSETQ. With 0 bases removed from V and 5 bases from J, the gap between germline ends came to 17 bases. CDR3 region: CASSLVLGGMSETQYF. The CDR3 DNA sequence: TGCGCCAGCAGCTTGGTCCTCGGCGGGATGAGCGAGACCCAGTACTTC.

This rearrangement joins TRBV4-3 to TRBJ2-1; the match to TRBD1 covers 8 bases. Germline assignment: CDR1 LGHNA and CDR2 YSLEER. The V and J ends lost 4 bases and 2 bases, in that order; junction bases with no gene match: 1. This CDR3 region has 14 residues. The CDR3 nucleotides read TGCGCCAGCAGCCCAGGGGGCGCCTACAATGAGCAGTTCTTC. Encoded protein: CASSPGGAYNEQFF.

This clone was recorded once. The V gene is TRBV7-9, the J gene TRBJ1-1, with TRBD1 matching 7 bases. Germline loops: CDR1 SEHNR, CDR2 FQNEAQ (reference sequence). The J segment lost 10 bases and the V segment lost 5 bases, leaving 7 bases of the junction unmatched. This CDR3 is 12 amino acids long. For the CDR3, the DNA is TGTGCCAGCAGCCTGACAGGGCCCGGAGCTTTCTTT. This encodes CASSLTGPGAFF.